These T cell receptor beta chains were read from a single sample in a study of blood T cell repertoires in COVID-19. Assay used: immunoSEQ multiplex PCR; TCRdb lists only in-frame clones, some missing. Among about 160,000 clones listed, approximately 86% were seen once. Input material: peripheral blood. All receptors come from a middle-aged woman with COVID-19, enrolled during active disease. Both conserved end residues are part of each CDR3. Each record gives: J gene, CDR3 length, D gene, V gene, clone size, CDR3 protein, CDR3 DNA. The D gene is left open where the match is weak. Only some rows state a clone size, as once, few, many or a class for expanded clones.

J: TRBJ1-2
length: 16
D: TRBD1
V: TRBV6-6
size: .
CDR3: CASSPQGANRYYGYTF
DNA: TGTGCCAGCAGTCCACAGGGGGCTAATCGGTACTATGGCTACACCTTC

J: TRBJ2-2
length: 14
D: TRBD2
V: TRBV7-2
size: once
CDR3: CASSLTSVTGELFF
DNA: TGTGCCAGCAGCCTCACTAGCGTCACCGGGGAGCTGTTTTTT

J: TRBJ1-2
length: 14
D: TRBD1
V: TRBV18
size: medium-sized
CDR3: CASSPTGGENGYTF
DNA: TGTGCCAGCTCACCAACAGGGGGCGAGAATGGCTACACCTTC

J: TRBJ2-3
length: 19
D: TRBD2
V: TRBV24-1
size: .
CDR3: CATSEGTSGGGLSTDTQYF
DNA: TGTGCCACCAGTGAAGGAACTAGCGGGGGGGGTTTGAGCACAGATACGCAGTATTTT

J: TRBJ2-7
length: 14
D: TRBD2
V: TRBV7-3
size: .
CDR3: CASSPAGGAYEQYF
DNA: TGTGCCAGCAGCCCAGCGGGAGGGGCCTACGAGCAGTACTTC

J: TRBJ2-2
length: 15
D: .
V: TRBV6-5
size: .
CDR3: CASNGQTGETGELFF
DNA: TGTGCCAGCAATGGTCAGACCGGGGAGACCGGGGAGCTGTTTTTT

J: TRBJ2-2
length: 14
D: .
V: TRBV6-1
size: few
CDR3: CASSGTQNTGELFF
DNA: TGTGCCAGCAGTGGGACTCAAAACACCGGGGAGCTGTTTTTT

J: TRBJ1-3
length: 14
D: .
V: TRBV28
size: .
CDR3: CASSFSGSGNTIYF
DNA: TGTGCCAGCAGTTTCTCGGGCTCTGGAAACACCATATATTTT

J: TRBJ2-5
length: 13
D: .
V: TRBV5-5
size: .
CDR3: CASSTGQQETQYF
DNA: TGTGCCAGCAGCACAGGACAGCAAGAGACCCAGTACTTC

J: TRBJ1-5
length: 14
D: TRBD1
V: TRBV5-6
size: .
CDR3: CASSKTGDPQPQHF
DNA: TGTGCCAGCAGCAAAACAGGGGATCCTCAGCCCCAGCATTTT

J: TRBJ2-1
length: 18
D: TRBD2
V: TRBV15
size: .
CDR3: CATSRALAGAGSYNEQFF
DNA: TGTGCCACCAGCAGAGCGCTAGCGGGAGCAGGATCCTACAATGAGCAGTTCTTC

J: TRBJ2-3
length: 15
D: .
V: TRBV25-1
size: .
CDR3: CASRGSGVRADTQYF
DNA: TGTGCCAGCAGGGGGAGTGGCGTACGGGCAGATACGCAGTATTTT

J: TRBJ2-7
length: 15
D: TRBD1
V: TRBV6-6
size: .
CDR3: CASSSHGQGAYEQYF
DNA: TGTGCCAGCAGTTCTCACGGACAGGGGGCTTACGAGCAGTACTTC

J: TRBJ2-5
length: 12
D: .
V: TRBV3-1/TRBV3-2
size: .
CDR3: CASEENQETQYF
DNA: TGTGCCAGCGAAGAGAACCAAGAGACCCAGTACTTC

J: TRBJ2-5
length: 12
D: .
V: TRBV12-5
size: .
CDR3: CASGLERETQYF
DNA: TGTGCTAGTGGTTTGGAGCGGGAGACCCAGTACTTC

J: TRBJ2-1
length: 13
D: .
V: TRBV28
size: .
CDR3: CASRPGETDEQFF
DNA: TGTGCCAGCAGGCCGGGAGAAACCGATGAGCAGTTCTTC

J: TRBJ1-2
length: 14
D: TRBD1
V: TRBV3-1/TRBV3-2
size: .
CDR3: CASSQDRGNYGYTF
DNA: TGTGCCAGCAGCCAAGACAGGGGGAACTATGGCTACACCTTC

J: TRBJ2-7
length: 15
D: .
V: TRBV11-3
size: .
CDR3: CASSLNRDNYYEQYF
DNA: TGTGCCAGCAGCTTAAACCGGGACAACTACTACGAGCAGTACTTC

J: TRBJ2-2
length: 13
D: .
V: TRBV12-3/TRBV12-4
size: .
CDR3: CASSLAQGGELFF
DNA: TGTGCCAGCAGTTTAGCGCAGGGCGGGGAGCTGTTTTTT

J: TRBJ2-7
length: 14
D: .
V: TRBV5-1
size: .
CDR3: CASSLAGQSYEQYF
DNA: TGCGCCAGCAGCTTGGCAGGGCAATCCTACGAGCAGTACTTC

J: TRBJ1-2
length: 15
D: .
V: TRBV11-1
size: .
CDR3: CASSPDSPVNYGYTF
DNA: TGTGCCAGCAGCCCAGACAGCCCCGTCAACTATGGCTACACCTTC

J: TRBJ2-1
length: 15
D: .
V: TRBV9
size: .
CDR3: CASSVASGFGNEQFF
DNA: TGTGCCAGCAGCGTAGCTTCGGGTTTCGGCAATGAGCAGTTCTTC

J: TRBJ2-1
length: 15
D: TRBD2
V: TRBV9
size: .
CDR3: CASSVETSGVGEQFF
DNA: TGTGCCAGCAGCGTAGAAACTAGCGGGGTCGGTGAGCAGTTCTTC

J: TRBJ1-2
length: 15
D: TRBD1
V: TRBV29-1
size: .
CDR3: CSVDKLDRAGYGYTF
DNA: TGCAGCGTTGACAAACTTGACAGGGCGGGCTATGGCTACACCTTC

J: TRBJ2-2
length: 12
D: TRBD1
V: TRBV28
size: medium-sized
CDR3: CASRTGYGELFF
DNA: TGTGCCAGCCGGACAGGGTACGGGGAGCTGTTTTTT

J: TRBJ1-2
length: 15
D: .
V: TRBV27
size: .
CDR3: CASSLKGVANYGYTF
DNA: TGTGCCAGCAGTTTGAAGGGGGTAGCTAACTATGGCTACACCTTC

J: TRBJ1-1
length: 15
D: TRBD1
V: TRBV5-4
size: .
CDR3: CASSPRDSLNTEAFF
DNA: TGTGCCAGCAGCCCAAGGGACAGCTTGAACACTGAAGCTTTCTTT

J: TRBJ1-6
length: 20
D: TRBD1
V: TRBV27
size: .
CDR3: CASSLFGTGERLGFSSPLHF
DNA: TGTGCCAGCAGTTTATTCGGGACAGGGGAACGGCTTGGCTTTTCTTCACCCCTCCACTTT

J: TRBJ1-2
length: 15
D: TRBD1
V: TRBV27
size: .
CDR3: CASSKTGGEDYGYTF
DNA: TGTGCCAGCAGTAAGACAGGGGGCGAGGACTATGGCTACACCTTC

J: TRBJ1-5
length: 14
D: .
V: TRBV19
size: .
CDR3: CASSIYRVNQPQHF
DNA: TGTGCCAGTAGTATTTACAGGGTTAATCAGCCCCAGCATTTT

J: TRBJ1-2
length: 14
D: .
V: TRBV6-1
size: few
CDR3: CASSEGGRPGGYTF
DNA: TGTGCCAGCAGTGAGGGAGGCAGGCCGGGCGGCTACACCTTC

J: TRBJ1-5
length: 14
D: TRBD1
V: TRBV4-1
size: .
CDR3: CASSQVGQAPAQHF
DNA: TGCGCCAGCAGCCAAGTGGGACAGGCCCCGGCCCAGCATTTT

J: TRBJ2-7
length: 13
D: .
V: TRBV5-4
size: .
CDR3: CASSQQGGDEQYF
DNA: TGTGCCAGCAGCCAACAGGGGGGGGACGAGCAGTACTTC

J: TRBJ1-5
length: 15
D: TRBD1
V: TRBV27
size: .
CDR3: CASSLGQGLNQPQHF
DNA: TGTGCCAGCAGTCTCGGACAGGGCCTCAATCAGCCCCAGCATTTT

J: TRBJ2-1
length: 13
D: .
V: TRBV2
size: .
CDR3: CASSYGGANEQFF
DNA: TGTGCCAGCAGTTACGGAGGGGCCAATGAGCAGTTCTTC

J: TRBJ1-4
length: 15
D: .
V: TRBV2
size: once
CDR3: CASSSYSKPNEKLFF
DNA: TGTGCCAGCAGTAGCTACAGTAAACCTAATGAAAAACTGTTTTTT

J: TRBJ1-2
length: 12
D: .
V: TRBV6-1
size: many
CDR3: CASSEQNYGYTF
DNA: TGTGCCAGCAGTGAACAAAACTATGGCTACACCTTC

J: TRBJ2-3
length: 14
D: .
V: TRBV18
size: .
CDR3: CASLEGRSTDTQYF
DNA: TGTGCCAGCTTGGAGGGGCGTAGCACAGATACGCAGTATTTT

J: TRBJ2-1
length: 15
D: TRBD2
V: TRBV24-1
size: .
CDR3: CATSVRTSGRNEQFF
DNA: TGTGCCACCAGTGTTAGGACTAGCGGGAGAAATGAGCAGTTCTTC

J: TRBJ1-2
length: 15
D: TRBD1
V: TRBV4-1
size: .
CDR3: CASSQNQAGGGGYTF
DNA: TGCGCCAGCAGCCAAAATCAGGCAGGGGGCGGTGGCTACACCTTC

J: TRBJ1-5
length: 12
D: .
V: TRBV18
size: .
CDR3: CASSPRNQPQHF
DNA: TGTGCCAGCTCACCCAGGAATCAGCCCCAGCATTTT

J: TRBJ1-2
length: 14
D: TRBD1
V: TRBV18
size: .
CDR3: CASSPPRTGGGYTF
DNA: TGTGCCAGCTCACCACCGCGGACAGGGGGTGGCTACACCTTC

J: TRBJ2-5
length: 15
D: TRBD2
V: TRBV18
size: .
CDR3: CASGGLAGTGETQYF
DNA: TGTGCCAGCGGGGGACTAGCGGGTACTGGAGAGACCCAGTACTTC

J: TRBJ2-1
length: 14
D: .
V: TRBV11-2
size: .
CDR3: CASSPYQSYNEQFF
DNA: TGTGCCAGCAGCCCCTACCAATCCTACAATGAGCAGTTCTTC

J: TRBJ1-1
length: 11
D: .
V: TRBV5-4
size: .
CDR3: CASSRGAEAFF
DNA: TGTGCCAGCAGCCGGGGGGCCGAAGCTTTCTTT

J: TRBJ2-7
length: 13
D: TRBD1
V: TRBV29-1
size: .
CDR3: CSVEGQGPYEQYF
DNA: TGCAGCGTTGAGGGACAGGGTCCCTACGAGCAGTACTTC

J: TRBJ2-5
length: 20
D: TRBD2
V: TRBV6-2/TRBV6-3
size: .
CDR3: CASSQGLAFVTVTLKETQYF
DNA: TGTGCCAGCAGCCAGGGACTAGCGTTCGTTACGGTGACCCTCAAAGAGACCCAGTACTTC

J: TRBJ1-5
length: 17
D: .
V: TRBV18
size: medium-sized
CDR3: CASSPSGDPYSNQPQHF
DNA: TGTGCCAGCTCACCGTCAGGGGACCCCTATAGCAATCAGCCCCAGCATTTT

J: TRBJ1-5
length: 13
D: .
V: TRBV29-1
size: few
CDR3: CSASTGRNQPQHF
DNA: TGCAGCGCCTCGACAGGCCGCAATCAGCCCCAGCATTTT

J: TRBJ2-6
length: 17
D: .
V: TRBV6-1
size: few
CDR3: CASSDRVRLSGANVLTF
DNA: TGTGCCAGCAGTGACCGGGTTCGACTGTCTGGGGCCAACGTCCTGACTTTC

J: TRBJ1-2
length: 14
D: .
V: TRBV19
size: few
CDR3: CASSIQGPGILYTF
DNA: TGTGCCAGTAGTATTCAGGGTCCAGGTATTCTCTACACCTTC

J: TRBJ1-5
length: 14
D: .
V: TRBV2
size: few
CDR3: CASSGRPTNQPQHF
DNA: TGTGCCAGCAGTGGAAGGCCGACAAATCAGCCCCAGCATTTT

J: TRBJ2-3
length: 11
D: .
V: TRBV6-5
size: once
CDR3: CASGQGQVGYF
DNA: TGTGCCAGCGGCCAGGGGCAGGTGGGGTATTTT